The 10 T cell receptor beta chains presented below share a single source sample, sequenced in a study of blood T cell repertoires in COVID-19. Generated by immunoSEQ multiplex PCR, the TCRdb table keeps only in-frame clones and is missing some. The table includes under 200,000 clones, 88% detected once. The material sequenced was peripheral blood. These TCRs come from a middle-aged man with active or convalescent COVID-19.

The chain recombines TRBV5-1 with TRBJ2-2; TRBD1 is a possible D gene (5 bases). CDR3 length equals 13 residues. The ends were cut back, 2 bases at V and 6 bases at J, with 8 bases in the middle. CDR1 is SGHRS, CDR2 YFSETQ, per germline. The CDR3 sequence: CASSFRVPGELFF. CDR3 nucleotide sequence: TGCGCCAGCAGCTTCAGGGTCCCCGGGGAGCTGTTTTTT.

The CDR3 DNA is TGTGCCATCAGTGAGCGACTAGCGGCCGACAATGAGCAGTTCTTC. Its translation is CAISERLAADNEQFF. V gene TRBV10-3 combines with J gene TRBJ2-1; 9 bases are shared with TRBD2. This CDR3 comprises 15 residues. With 2 bases clipped from V and 5 bases from J, the junction kept 4 bases outside the gene matches. Germline V lookup: CDR1 ENHRY, CDR2 SYGVKD.

J is TRBJ1-2 and V is TRBV19; D is uncertain. V lost 5 bases to trimming and J lost 9 bases, with 10 bases between them. The V gene's germline CDR1 is LNHDA and CDR2 SQIVND (reference sequence). The CDR3 sequence is 11 residues long. CDR3 nucleotide sequence: TGTGCCAGTAGTGCCCCCGGGAGCTACACCTTC. Translated, it gives CASSAPGSYTF.

The genes are TRBV3-1 (or the pseudogene TRBV3-2) and TRBJ1-2; D ambiguous. Trimming left V 2 bases short and J 7 bases short, with 11 bases between. CDR3 length: 13 residues. CDR1 is LGHDT, CDR2 YNNKEL, per germline (reference sequence). CDR3 loop: CASSQRSSGGYTF. The CDR3 nucleotides are TGTGCCAGCAGCCAAAGGTCTTCGGGTGGCTACACCTTC.

CDR3 loop: CASSYGTGEGSPLHF. CDR3 DNA: TGCGCCAGCAGCTATGGGACAGGGGAGGGGTCACCCCTCCACTTT. The rearrangement uses TRBV5-1 and TRBJ1-6; 10 bases are a match to TRBD1. The CDR3 runs 15 residues. Trimming at V came to 3 bases and at J to 10 bases, leaving 7 bases not matched to a gene. The germline V gene encodes CDR1 SGHRS and CDR2 YFSETQ.

The J gene is TRBJ1-3, the V gene TRBV4-2; D not certain. With 0 bases removed from V and 8 bases from J, the gap between germline ends came to 14 bases. This CDR3 comprises 15 residues. Germline V gene data show CDR1 as LGHNA and CDR2 as YNFKEQ. The CDR3 nucleotides are TGTGCCAGCAGCCAAGAAGCGGGAGTTAGGGACACCATATATTTT. This encodes CASSQEAGVRDTIYF.

The rearrangement joins TRBV15 to TRBJ1-5, with TRBD1 matching over 7 bases. The CDR3 covers 15 residues. Germline assignment: CDR1 LNHNV and CDR2 YYDKDF (reference sequence). The J segment lost 4 bases and the V segment lost 0 bases, leaving 3 bases of the junction unmatched. Written as DNA, the CDR3 is TGTGCCACCAGCAGAGATTGGGACAGAAATCAGCCCCAGCATTTT. Its protein product is CATSRDWDRNQPQHF.

The DNA of the CDR3 is TGTGCCTGGAGTGTAGGGGGATTTGGCACAGATACGCAGTATTTT. This gives the protein CAWSVGGFGTDTQYF. J is TRBJ2-3 and V is TRBV30; perhaps TRBD1 as D (6 bases). Germline V gene sequence: CDR1 GTSNPN, CDR2 SVGIG (reference sequence). Trimming cost V 0 bases and J 1 base, with 11 bases left between them. CDR3 length: 15 amino acids.

The chain recombines TRBV24-1 with TRBJ2-7; 12 bases are shared with TRBD2. V trimming: 5 bases; J trimming: 9 bases; junction bases outside the gene matches: 7. Germline loops: CDR1 KGHDR, CDR2 SFDVKD. The CDR3 is 14 residues long. The CDR3 region has the DNA TGTGCCACCAGTGCGACTAGCGGGAGAGAGGTGCAGTACTTC. This sequence encodes CATSATSGREVQYF.

This clone was observed a single time. The chain has TRBV9 and TRBJ2-7; 7 nucleotides agree with TRBD2. CDR1 and CDR2 (germline): SGDLS, YYNGEE. This CDR3 is 15 amino acids long. Trimming cost V 4 bases and J 0 bases; bases outside gene matches: 7. CDR3 nucleotide sequence: TGTGCCAGCAGCACCAAAGCGGGGAGCTCCTACGAGCAGTACTTC. The encoded protein is CASSTKAGSSYEQYF.